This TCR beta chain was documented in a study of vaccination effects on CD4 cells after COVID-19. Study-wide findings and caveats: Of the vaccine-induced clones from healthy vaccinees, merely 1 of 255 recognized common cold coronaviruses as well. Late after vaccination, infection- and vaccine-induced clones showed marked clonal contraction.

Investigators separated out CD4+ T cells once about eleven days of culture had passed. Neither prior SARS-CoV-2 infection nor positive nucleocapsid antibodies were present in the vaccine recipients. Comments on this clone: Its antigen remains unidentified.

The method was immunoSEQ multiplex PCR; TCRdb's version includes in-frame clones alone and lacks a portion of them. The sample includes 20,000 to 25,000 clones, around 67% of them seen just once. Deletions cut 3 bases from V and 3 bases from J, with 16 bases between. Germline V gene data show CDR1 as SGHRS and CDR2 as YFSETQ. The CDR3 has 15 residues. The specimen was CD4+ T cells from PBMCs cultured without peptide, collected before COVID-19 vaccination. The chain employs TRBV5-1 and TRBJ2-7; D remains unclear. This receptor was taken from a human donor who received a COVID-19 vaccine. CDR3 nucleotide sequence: TGCGCCAGCAGCTCGGGCCATACTAAACTCTACGAGCAGTACTTC. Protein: CASSSGHTKLYEQYF. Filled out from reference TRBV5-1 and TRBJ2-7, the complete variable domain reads KAGVTQTPRYLIKTRGQQVTLSCSPISGHRSVSWYQQTPGQGLQFLFEYFSETQRNKGNFPGRFSGRQFSNSRSEMNVSTLELGDSALYLCASSSGHTKLYEQYFGPGTRLTVT.